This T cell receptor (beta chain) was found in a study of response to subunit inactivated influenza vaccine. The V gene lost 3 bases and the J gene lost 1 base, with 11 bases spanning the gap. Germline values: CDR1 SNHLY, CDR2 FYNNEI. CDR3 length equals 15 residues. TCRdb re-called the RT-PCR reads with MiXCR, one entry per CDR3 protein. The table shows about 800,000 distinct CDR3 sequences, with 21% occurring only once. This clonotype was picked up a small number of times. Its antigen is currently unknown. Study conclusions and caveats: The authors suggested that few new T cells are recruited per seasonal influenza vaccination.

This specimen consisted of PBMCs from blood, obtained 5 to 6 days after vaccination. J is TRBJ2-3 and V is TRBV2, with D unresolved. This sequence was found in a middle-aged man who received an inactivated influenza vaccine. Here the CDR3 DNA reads TGTGCCAGCAGTGATGAGCCGTTGGGCACAGATACGCAGTATTTT. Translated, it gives CASSDEPLGTDTQYF. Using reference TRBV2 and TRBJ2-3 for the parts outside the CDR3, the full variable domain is EPEVTQTPSHQVTQMGQEVILRCVPISNHLYFYWYRQILGQKVEFLVSFYNNEISEKSEIFDDQFSVERPDGSNFTLKIRSTKLEDSAMYFCASSDEPLGTDTQYFGPGTRLTVL.